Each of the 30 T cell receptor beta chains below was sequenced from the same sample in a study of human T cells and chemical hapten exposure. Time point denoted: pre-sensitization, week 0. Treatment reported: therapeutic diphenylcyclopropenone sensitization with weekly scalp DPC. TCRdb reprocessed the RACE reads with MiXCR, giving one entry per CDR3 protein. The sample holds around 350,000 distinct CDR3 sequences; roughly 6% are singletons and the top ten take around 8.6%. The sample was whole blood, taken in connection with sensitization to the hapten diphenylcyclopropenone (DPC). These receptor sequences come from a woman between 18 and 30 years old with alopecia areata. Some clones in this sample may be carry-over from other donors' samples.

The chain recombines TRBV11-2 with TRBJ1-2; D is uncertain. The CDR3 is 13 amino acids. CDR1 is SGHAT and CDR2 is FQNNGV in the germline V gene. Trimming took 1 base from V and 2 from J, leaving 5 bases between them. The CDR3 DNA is TGTGCCAGCAGCTTAGTCCGAAACTATGGCTACACCTTC. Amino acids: CASSLVRNYGYTF.

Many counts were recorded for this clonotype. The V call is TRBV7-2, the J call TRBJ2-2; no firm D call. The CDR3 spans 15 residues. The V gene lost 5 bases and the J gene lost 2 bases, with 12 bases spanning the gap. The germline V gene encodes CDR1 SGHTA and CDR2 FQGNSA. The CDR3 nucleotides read TGTGCCAGCAGCCTAAGGGCGGCCAACACCGGGGAGCTGTTTTTT. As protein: CASSLRAANTGELFF. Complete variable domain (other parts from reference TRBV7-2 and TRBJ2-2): GAGVSQSPSNKVTEKGKDVELRCDPISGHTALYWYRQSLGQGLEFLIYFQGNSAPDKSGLPSDRFSAERTGGSVSTLTIQRTQQEDSAVYLCASSLRAANTGELFFGEGSRLTVL.

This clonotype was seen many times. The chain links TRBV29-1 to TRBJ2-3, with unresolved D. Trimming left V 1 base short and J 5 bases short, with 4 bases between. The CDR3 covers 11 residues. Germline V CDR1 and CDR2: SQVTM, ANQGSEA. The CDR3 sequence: CSVEGGDTQYF. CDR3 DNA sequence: TGCAGCGTTGAAGGAGGAGATACGCAGTATTTT.

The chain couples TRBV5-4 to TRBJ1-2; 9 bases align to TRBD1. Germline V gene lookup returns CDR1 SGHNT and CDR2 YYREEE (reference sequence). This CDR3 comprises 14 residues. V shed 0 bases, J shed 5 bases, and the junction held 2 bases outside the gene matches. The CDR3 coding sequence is TGTGCCAGCAGCTTGGGGACAGGGGTGTATGGCTACACCTTC. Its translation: CASSLGTGVYGYTF.

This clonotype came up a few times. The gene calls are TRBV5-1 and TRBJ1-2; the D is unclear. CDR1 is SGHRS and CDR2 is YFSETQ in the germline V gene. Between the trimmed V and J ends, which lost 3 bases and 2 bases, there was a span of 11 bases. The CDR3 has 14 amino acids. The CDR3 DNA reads TGCGCCAGCAGCTCTACACAGATAAACTATGGCTACACCTTC. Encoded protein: CASSSTQINYGYTF.

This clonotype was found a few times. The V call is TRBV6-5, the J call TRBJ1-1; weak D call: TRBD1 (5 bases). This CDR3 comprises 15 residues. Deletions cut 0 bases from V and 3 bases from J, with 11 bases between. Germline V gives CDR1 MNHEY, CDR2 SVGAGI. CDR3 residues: CASSYSGEHHTEAFF. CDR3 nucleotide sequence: TGTGCCAGCAGTTACTCAGGGGAACATCACACTGAAGCTTTCTTT.

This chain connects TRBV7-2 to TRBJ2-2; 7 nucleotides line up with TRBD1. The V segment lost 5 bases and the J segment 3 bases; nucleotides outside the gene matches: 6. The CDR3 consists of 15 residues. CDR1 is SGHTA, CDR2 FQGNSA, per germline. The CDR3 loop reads CASSRQGPDTGELFF. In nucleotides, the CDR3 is TGTGCCAGCAGCCGACAGGGCCCCGACACCGGGGAGCTGTTTTTT.

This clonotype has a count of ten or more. The DNA for the CDR3 is TGTGCCAGCAGTGAATTGATGGGCACTGAAGCTTTCTTT. Translation: CASSELMGTEAFF. The chain links TRBV2 to TRBJ1-1, with unresolved D. The CDR3 totals 13 residues. The V and J ends lost 2 bases and 4 bases respectively, with 8 bases between them. In germline, CDR1 is SNHLY, CDR2 FYNNEI.

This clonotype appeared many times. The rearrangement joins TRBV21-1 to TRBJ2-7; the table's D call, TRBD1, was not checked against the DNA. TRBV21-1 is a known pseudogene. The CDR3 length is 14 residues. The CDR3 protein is CASSILSDRNEQYF. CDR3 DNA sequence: TGTGCCAGCAGCATACTATCGGACAGAAACGAGCAGTACTTC.

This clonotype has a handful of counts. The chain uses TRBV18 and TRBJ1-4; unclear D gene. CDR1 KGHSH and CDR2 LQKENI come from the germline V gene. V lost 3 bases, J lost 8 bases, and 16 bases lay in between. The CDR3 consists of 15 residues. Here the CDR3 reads CASSPGQSLGEKLFF. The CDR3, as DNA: TGTGCCAGCTCACCGGGTCAAAGCCTCGGGGAAAAACTGTTTTTT.

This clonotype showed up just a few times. The CDR3 region is CASSSDRTTQYF. DNA of the CDR3: TGTGCCAGCAGTTCAGACAGGACAACGCAGTATTTT. The chain joins TRBV6-2 or TRBV6-3 to TRBJ2-3; D is perhaps TRBD1 (6 bases). V lost 4 bases, J lost 9 bases, and 11 bases lay in between. This CDR3 is 12 amino acids long. Germline CDR1 and CDR2: MNHEY and SVGEGT.

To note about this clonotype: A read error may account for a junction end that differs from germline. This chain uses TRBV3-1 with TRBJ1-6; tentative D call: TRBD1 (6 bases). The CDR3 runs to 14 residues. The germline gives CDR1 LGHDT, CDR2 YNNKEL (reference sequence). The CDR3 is CASSTRTVNSPHHF. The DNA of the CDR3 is TGTGCCAGCAGCACGCGGACAGTTAATTCACCCCACCACTTT.

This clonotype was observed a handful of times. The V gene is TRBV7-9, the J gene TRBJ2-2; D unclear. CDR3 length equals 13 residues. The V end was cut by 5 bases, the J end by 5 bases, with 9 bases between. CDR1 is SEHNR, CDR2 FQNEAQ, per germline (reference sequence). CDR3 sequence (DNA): TGTGCCAGCAGCATCTCTAGTACCGGGGAGCTGTTTTTT. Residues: CASSISSTGELFF.

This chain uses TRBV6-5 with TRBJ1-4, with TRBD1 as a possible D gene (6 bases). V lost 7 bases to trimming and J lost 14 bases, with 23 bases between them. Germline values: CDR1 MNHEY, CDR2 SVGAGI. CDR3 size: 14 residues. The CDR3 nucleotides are TGTGCCAGCAAACCGACAGGCTCTTCGGGAAGGCTGTTTTTT. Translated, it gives CASKPTGSSGRLFF.

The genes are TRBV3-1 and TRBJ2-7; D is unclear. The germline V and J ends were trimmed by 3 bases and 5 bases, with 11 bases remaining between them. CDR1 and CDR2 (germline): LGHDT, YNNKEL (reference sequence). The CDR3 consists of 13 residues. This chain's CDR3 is CASSHPAADEQYF. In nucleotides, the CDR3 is TGTGCCAGCAGCCACCCCGCCGCCGACGAGCAGTACTTC.

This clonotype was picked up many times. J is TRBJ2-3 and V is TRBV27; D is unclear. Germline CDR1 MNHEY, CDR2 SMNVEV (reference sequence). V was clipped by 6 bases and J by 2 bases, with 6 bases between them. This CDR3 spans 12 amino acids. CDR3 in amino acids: CASSSITDTQYF. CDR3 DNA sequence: TGTGCCAGCAGCTCGATCACAGATACGCAGTATTTT.

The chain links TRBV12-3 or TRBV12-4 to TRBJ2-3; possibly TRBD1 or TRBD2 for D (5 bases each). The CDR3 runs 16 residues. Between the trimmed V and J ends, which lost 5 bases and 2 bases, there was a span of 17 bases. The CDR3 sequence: CASSRPTGQTTDTQYF. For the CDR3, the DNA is TGTGCCAGCAGTCGGCCTACGGGGCAAACCACAGATACGCAGTATTTT.

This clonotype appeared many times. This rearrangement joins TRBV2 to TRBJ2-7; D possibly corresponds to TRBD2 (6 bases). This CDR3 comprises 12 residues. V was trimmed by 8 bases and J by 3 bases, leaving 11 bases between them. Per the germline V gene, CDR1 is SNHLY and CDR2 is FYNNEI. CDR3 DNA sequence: TGTGCCAGCTGGGAGGAGGGCTACGAGCAGTACTTC. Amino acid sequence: CASWEEGYEQYF.

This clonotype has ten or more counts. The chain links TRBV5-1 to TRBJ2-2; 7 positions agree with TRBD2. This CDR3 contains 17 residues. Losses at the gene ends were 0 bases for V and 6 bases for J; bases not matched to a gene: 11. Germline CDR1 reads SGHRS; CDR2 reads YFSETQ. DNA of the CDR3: TGCGCCAGCAGCTTGGCTAGCGGCAGATTTCATGCCGGGGAGCTGTTTTTT. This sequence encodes CASSLASGRFHAGELFF.

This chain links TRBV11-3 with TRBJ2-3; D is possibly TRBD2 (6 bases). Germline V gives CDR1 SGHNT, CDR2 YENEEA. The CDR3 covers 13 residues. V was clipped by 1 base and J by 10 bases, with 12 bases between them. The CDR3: CASSLVSRGAQYF. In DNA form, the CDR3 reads TGTGCCAGCAGCTTAGTCTCGCGGGGAGCGCAGTATTTT.

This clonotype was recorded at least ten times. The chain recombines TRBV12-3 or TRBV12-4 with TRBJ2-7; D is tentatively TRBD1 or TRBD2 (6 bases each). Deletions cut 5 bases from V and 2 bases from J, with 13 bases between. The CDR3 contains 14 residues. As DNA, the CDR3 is TGTGCCAGCAGTCCGGGGGACACCCCCTACGAGCAGTACTTC. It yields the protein CASSPGDTPYEQYF.

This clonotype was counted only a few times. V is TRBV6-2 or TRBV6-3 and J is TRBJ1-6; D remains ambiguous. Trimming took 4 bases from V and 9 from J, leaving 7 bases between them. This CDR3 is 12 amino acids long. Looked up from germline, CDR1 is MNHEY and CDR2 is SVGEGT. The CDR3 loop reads CASSFGVSPLHF. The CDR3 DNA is TGTGCCAGCAGTTTCGGAGTTTCACCCCTCCACTTT.

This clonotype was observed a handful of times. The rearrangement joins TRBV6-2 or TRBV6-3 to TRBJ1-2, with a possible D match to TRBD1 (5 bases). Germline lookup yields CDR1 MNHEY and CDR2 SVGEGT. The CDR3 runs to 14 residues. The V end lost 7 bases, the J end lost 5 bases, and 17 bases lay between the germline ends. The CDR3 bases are TGTGCCAGCACTCCCGGGACGGTGCGTTATGGCTACACCTTC. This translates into CASTPGTVRYGYTF.

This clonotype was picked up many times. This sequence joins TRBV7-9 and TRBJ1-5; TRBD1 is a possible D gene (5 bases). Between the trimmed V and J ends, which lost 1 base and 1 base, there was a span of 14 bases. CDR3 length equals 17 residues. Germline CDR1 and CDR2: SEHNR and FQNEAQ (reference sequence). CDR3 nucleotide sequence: TGTGCCAGCAGCTTAGGAGATGGGGGAGGAAGCAATCAGCCCCAGCATTTT. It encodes CASSLGDGGGSNQPQHF.

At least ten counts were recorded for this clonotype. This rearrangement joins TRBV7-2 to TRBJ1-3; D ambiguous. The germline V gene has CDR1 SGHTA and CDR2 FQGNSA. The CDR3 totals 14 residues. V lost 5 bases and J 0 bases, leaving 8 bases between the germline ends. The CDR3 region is CASSRAGSGNTIYF. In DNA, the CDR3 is TGTGCCAGCAGCCGTGCGGGCTCTGGAAACACCATATATTTT.

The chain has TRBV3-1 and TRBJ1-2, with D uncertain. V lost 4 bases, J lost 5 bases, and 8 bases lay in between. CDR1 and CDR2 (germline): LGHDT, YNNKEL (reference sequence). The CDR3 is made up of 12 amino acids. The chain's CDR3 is CASSLQQYGYTF. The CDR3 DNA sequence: TGTGCCAGCAGCCTACAACAGTATGGCTACACCTTC.

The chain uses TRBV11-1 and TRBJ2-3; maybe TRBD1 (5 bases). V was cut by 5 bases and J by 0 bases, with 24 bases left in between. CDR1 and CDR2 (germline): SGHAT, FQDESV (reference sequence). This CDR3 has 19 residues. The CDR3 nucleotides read TGTGCCAGCAGCCCCTACCCCAGCGTAAGGGGCGAGAGCACAGATACGCAGTATTTT. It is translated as CASSPYPSVRGESTDTQYF.

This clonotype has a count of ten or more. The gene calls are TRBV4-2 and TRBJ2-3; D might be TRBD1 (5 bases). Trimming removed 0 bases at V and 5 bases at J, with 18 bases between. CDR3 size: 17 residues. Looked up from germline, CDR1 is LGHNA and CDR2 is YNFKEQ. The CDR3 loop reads CASSQDQGWVAGDTQYF. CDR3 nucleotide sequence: TGTGCCAGCAGCCAAGATCAGGGTTGGGTAGCCGGAGATACGCAGTATTTT.

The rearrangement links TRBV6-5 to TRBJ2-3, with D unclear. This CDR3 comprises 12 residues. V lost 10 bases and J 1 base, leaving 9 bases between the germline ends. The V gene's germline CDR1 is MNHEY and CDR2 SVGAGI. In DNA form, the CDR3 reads TGTGCCACCCGTAGGGGCACAGATACGCAGTATTTT. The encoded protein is CATRRGTDTQYF.

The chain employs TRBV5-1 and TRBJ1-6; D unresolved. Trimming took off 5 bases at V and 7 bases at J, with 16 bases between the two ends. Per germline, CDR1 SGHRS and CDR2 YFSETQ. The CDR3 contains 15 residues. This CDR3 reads CASSTGRRTNSPLHF. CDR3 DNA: TGCGCCAGCAGTACCGGGAGGCGGACCAATTCACCCCTCCACTTT.